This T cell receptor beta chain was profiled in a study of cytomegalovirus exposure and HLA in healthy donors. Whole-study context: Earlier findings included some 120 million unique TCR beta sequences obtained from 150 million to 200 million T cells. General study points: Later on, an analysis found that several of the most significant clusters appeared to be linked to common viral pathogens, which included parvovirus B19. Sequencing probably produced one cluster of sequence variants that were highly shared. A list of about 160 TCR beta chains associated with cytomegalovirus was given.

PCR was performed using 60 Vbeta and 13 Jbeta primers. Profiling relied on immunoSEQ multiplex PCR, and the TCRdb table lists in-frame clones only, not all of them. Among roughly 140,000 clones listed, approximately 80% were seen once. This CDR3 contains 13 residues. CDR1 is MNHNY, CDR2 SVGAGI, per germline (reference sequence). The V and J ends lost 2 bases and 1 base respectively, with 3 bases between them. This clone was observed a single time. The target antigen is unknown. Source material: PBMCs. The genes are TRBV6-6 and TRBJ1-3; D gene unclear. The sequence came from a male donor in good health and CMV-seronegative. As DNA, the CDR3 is TGTGCCAGCAGTTACACATCTGGAAACACCATATATTTT. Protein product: CASSYTSGNTIYF.